This is a list of T cell receptor beta chains from one sample in a study of T cells in Graves' hyperthyroidism and ophthalmopathy. One entry per CDR3 protein, called by TCRdb with MiXCR from the multiplex PCR reads. The data contain more than 500,000 distinct CDR3 sequences, around 15% of them singletons. Sequencing used blood. The receptors originated from a woman in her forties with Graves' ophthalmopathy. Both conserved end residues are part of each CDR3. A D gene is named only where the DNA matches it firmly. Where a row states a size, it is once, few, many or the class of an expanded clone; other rows omit it.

D: NA; V: TRBV27; J: TRBJ1-2; size: many; CDR3: CASSRIENVIYYGYTF; DNA: TGTGCCAGCAGCCGAATAGAGAACGTCATTTACTATGGCTACACCTTC
D: TRBD1; V: TRBV12-3/TRBV12-4; J: TRBJ1-2; size: many; CDR3: CASRETGGGYGYTF; DNA: TGTGCCAGCAGGGAGACAGGGGGCGGCTATGGCTACACCTTC
D: TRBD2; V: TRBV7-2; J: TRBJ2-7; size: many; CDR3: CASSLTSGNEQYF; DNA: TGTGCCAGCAGCTTGACTAGCGGGAACGAGCAGTACTTC
D: NA; V: TRBV6-2/TRBV6-3; J: TRBJ1-2; size: NA; CDR3: CASSFDILTGNDGYTF; DNA: TGTGCCAGCAGTTTTGATATCCTAACAGGGAACGATGGCTACACCTTC
D: NA; V: TRBV19; J: TRBJ2-7; size: few; CDR3: CASSIERGSTYEQYF; DNA: TGTGCCAGTAGTATAGAGAGGGGATCTACCTACGAGCAGTACTTC
D: NA; V: TRBV6-1; J: TRBJ1-2; size: many; CDR3: CASSEKGRSNYGYTF; DNA: TGTGCCAGCAGTGAAAAAGGCAGGAGTAACTATGGCTACACCTTC
D: TRBD1; V: TRBV29-1; J: TRBJ1-2; size: many; CDR3: CSAVTGRDGYTF; DNA: TGCAGCGCCGTGACAGGGAGGGATGGCTACACCTTC
D: TRBD1; V: TRBV7-9; J: TRBJ2-5; size: many; CDR3: CASSKGQRETQYF; DNA: TGTGCCAGCAGCAAGGGACAGCGGGAGACCCAGTACTTC
D: NA; V: TRBV10-2; J: TRBJ1-5; size: NA; CDR3: CASSESTQGRNQPQHF; DNA: TGCGCCAGCAGTGAGTCGACGCAGGGGCGCAATCAGCCCCAGCATTTT
D: TRBD1; V: TRBV20-1; J: TRBJ1-1; size: many; CDR3: CSAREQGDTEAFF; DNA: TGCAGTGCTAGAGAACAGGGGGACACTGAAGCTTTCTTT
D: NA; V: TRBV6-1; J: TRBJ2-7; size: many; CDR3: CASSEAEGQFYEQYF; DNA: TGTGCCAGCAGTGAAGCGGAGGGACAGTTCTACGAGCAGTACTTC
D: TRBD1; V: TRBV28; J: TRBJ1-6; size: many; CDR3: CASSSGTADNSPLHF; DNA: TGTGCCAGCAGTTCCGGGACAGCGGATAATTCACCCCTCCACTTT
D: TRBD2; V: TRBV6-1; J: TRBJ2-7; size: NA; CDR3: CASFLAGFYEQYF; DNA: TGTGCCAGCTTTTTAGCGGGGTTCTACGAGCAGTACTTC
D: TRBD1; V: TRBV28; J: TRBJ2-7; size: many; CDR3: CASSSRDRDPYEQYF; DNA: TGTGCCAGCAGCTCCCGGGACAGGGATCCCTACGAGCAGTACTTC
D: NA; V: TRBV28; J: TRBJ2-3; size: NA; CDR3: CASSLGRFTDTQYF; DNA: TGTGCCAGCAGTTTGGGGAGGTTCACAGATACGCAGTATTTT
D: NA; V: TRBV7-9; J: TRBJ2-2; size: many; CDR3: CASSPANTGELFF; DNA: TGTGCCAGCAGCCCCGCGAACACCGGGGAGCTGTTTTTT
D: NA; V: TRBV6-1; J: TRBJ1-5; size: many; CDR3: CASKDRDRGSNQPQHF; DNA: TGTGCCAGCAAAGATCGGGACCGGGGGAGCAATCAGCCCCAGCATTTT
D: NA; V: TRBV6-1; J: TRBJ1-2; size: many; CDR3: CASSSREFYGYTF; DNA: TGTGCCAGCAGCTCGAGGGAGTTCTATGGCTACACCTTC
D: TRBD1; V: TRBV2; J: TRBJ1-1; size: NA; CDR3: CASNRPTGGGTEAFF; DNA: TGTGCCAGCAACCGCCCGACAGGGGGGGGCACTGAAGCTTTCTTT
D: TRBD2; V: TRBV6-1; J: TRBJ2-4; size: many; CDR3: CASRDSGTRKNIQYF; DNA: TGTGCCAGCAGAGATAGCGGGACTCGCAAAAACATTCAGTACTTC
D: TRBD1; V: TRBV12-5; J: TRBJ1-2; size: NA; CDR3: CASGLSNPGTGGDYGYTF; DNA: TGTGCTAGTGGTTTGTCAAACCCCGGGACAGGGGGCGACTATGGCTACACCTTC
D: TRBD1; V: TRBV19; J: TRBJ1-1; size: few; CDR3: CASNSGQGIGNTEAFF; DNA: TGTGCCAGTAACTCGGGACAGGGGATAGGGAACACTGAAGCTTTCTTT
D: TRBD2; V: TRBV18; J: TRBJ2-5; size: few; CDR3: CASSPGSGREQETQYF; DNA: TGTGCCAGCTCACCAGGATCAGGGAGGGAGCAAGAGACCCAGTACTTC
D: NA; V: TRBV7-2; J: TRBJ1-1; size: NA; CDR3: CASEGVRNTEAFF; DNA: TGTGCCAGCGAAGGGGTTAGGAACACTGAAGCTTTCTTT
D: NA; V: TRBV12-3/TRBV12-4; J: TRBJ2-4; size: many; CDR3: CASSPQAQGNIQYF; DNA: TGTGCCAGCAGTCCCCAGGCTCAGGGGAACATTCAGTACTTC
D: TRBD1; V: TRBV6-1; J: TRBJ1-1; size: many; CDR3: CASSENPTGDTEAFF; DNA: TGTGCCAGCAGTGAAAACCCAACAGGGGACACTGAAGCTTTCTTT
D: NA; V: TRBV6-1; J: TRBJ2-5; size: many; CDR3: CASSEMPLQETQYF; DNA: TGTGCCAGCAGTGAAATGCCACTCCAAGAGACCCAGTACTTC
D: NA; V: TRBV30; J: TRBJ1-1; size: NA; CDR3: CAWMGGAGWTEAFF; DNA: TGTGCCTGGATGGGTGGAGCAGGATGGACTGAAGCTTTCTTT
D: TRBD1; V: TRBV10-3; J: TRBJ2-7; size: NA; CDR3: CASSSRGHNEQYF; DNA: TGTGCCAGCAGTTCCAGGGGGCACAACGAGCAGTACTTC
D: NA; V: TRBV7-9; J: TRBJ2-7; size: few; CDR3: CASSPRAGSRYEQYF; DNA: TGTGCCAGCAGCCCCCGGGCGGGGAGCCGGTACGAGCAGTACTTC
D: NA; V: TRBV27; J: TRBJ1-1; size: many; CDR3: CASLGGVGNTEAFF; DNA: TGTGCCAGCTTGGGGGGGGTCGGGAACACTGAAGCTTTCTTT
D: NA; V: TRBV3-1; J: TRBJ1-2; size: NA; CDR3: CASSQVRGVGGYTF; DNA: TGTGCCAGCAGCCAAGTCAGGGGAGTTGGTGGCTACACCTTC
D: TRBD1; V: TRBV6-5; J: TRBJ1-2; size: many; CDR3: CASRPGQDANYGYTF; DNA: TGTGCCAGCAGACCGGGACAGGACGCTAACTATGGCTACACCTTC
D: NA; V: TRBV10-1; J: TRBJ2-2; size: many; CDR3: CASSEDPGAGELFF; DNA: TGCGCCAGCAGTGAAGACCCGGGAGCCGGGGAGCTGTTTTTT
D: NA; V: TRBV12-3/TRBV12-4; J: TRBJ2-7; size: many; CDR3: CASSPEYLWGEIYEQYF; DNA: TGTGCCAGCAGTCCTGAGTATTTATGGGGGGAGATATACGAGCAGTACTTC
D: NA; V: TRBV27; J: TRBJ1-5; size: many; CDR3: CASSLKGINQPQHF; DNA: TGTGCCAGCAGTTTGAAGGGAATCAATCAGCCCCAGCATTTT
D: NA; V: TRBV18; J: TRBJ2-5; size: NA; CDR3: CASSGGLRGGQYF; DNA: TGTGCCAGCTCAGGAGGTCTTCGGGGAGGCCAGTACTTC
D: NA; V: TRBV5-1; J: TRBJ2-7; size: NA; CDR3: CASSPAVYSYEQCF; DNA: TGCGCCAGCAGCCCCGCGGTTTATTCCTACGAGCAGTGCTTC
D: TRBD1; V: TRBV30; J: TRBJ2-3; size: NA; CDR3: CAWSAGTGGEDTQYF; DNA: TGTGCCTGGAGCGCCGGGACAGGGGGCGAAGATACGCAGTATTTT
D: NA; V: TRBV12-3/TRBV12-4; J: TRBJ1-1; size: many; CDR3: CASSFFGGGGLTEAFF; DNA: TGTGCCAGCAGTTTCTTTGGGGGCGGAGGGTTAACTGAAGCTTTCTTT
D: NA; V: TRBV6-1; J: TRBJ2-5; size: many; CDR3: CASRPTSNSETQYF; DNA: TGTGCCAGCAGGCCAACTAGCAACTCAGAGACCCAGTACTTC
D: NA; V: TRBV20-1; J: TRBJ1-5; size: many; CDR3: CSALPQGSGYSNQPQHF; DNA: TGCAGTGCTTTACCTCAGGGAAGCGGGTATAGCAATCAGCCCCAGCATTTT
D: NA; V: TRBV19; J: TRBJ1-2; size: many; CDR3: CASSTGPWGYTF; DNA: TGTGCCAGTTCGACAGGCCCTTGGGGCTACACCTTC
D: TRBD1; V: TRBV20-1; J: TRBJ1-1; size: NA; CDR3: CSADRVPRTEAFF; DNA: TGTAGTGCGGACAGGGTACCGCGTACTGAAGCTTTCTTT
D: NA; V: TRBV20-1; J: TRBJ1-5; size: few; CDR3: CSAGWNNQPQHF; DNA: TGCAGTGCTGGGTGGAACAATCAGCCCCAGCATTTT
D: NA; V: TRBV2; J: TRBJ1-4; size: many; CDR3: CASSRPGTNEKLFF; DNA: TGTGCCAGCAGCCGGCCAGGGACTAATGAAAAACTGTTTTTT
D: NA; V: TRBV7-9; J: TRBJ2-7; size: few; CDR3: CASSLHGAVYEQYF; DNA: TGTGCCAGCAGCTTACACGGGGCGGTCTACGAGCAGTACTTC
D: NA; V: TRBV30; J: TRBJ2-7; size: many; CDR3: CAWTLRGRPSYEQYF; DNA: TGTGCCTGGACGCTTCGGGGGCGCCCCTCCTACGAGCAGTACTTC
D: NA; V: TRBV19; J: TRBJ2-7; size: many; CDR3: CASRRDVGNYEQYF; DNA: TGTGCCAGTAGGCGGGACGTCGGGAACTACGAGCAGTACTTC
D: TRBD1; V: TRBV6-2/TRBV6-3; J: TRBJ1-2; size: NA; CDR3: CASSYSGQGRGYTF; DNA: TGTGCCAGCAGTTACTCGGGACAGGGTCGAGGCTACACCTTC
D: NA; V: TRBV10-3; J: TRBJ2-7; size: many; CDR3: CASMGPSSYEQYF; DNA: TGTGCCTCAATGGGACCCAGCTCCTACGAGCAGTACTTC
D: NA; V: TRBV27; J: TRBJ1-5; size: many; CDR3: CASSGWGEEDQPQHF; DNA: TGTGCCAGCAGTGGCTGGGGAGAGGAGGATCAGCCCCAGCATTTT
D: TRBD1; V: TRBV29-1; J: TRBJ1-1; size: many; CDR3: CSVWDREGPNTEAFF; DNA: TGCAGCGTCTGGGACAGGGAAGGGCCGAACACTGAAGCTTTCTTT